The 23 T cell receptor beta chains given below trace back to one sample, sequenced in a study of cytomegalovirus exposure and HLA in healthy donors. With 60 Vbeta and 13 Jbeta primers, the PCR was carried out. TCRdb keeps only in-frame clones here, not all; method: immunoSEQ multiplex PCR. This table holds about 98,000 clones, over 80% found once. Source material: PBMCs. Receptor source: a female donor in good health and CMV-seropositive.

This chain links TRBV7-9 with TRBJ1-5, with no clear D. This CDR3 has 14 amino acids. The V end lost 1 base, the J end lost 3 bases, and 7 bases lay between the germline ends. Germline CDR1 and CDR2: SEHNR and FQNEAQ (reference sequence). As DNA, the CDR3 is TGTGCCAGCAGCTTAGGGCAATCCAATCAGCCCCAGCATTTT. This sequence encodes CASSLGQSNQPQHF.

This rearrangement joins TRBV11-2 to TRBJ2-7, with a weak D call TRBD1 (6 bases). The germline gives CDR1 SGHAT, CDR2 FQNNGV. V was shortened by 1 base and J by 3 bases, with 13 bases between the two germline ends. This CDR3 is built from 15 residues. This chain's CDR3 is CASSLVAARGYEQYF. As DNA, the CDR3 is TGTGCCAGCAGCTTAGTGGCAGCCAGGGGCTACGAGCAGTACTTC.

The J gene is TRBJ2-2, the V gene TRBV14, with 10 nucleotides matching TRBD2. Germline V gene data show CDR1 as SGHDN and CDR2 as FVKESK. This CDR3 is built from 16 residues. J was trimmed by 7 bases and V by 4 bases; bases with no gene match: 9. Here the CDR3 reads CASSLRGLAAGGELFF. The DNA for the CDR3 is TGTGCCAGCAGCCTGCGCGGACTAGCGGCCGGCGGGGAGCTGTTTTTT.

This clone was found once. The chain combines TRBV7-9 with TRBJ1-2; 7 nucleotides match TRBD1. CDR1 is SEHNR and CDR2 is FQNEAQ in the germline V gene (reference sequence). With V trimmed by 1 base and J by 2 bases, 13 bases remained unmatched. CDR3 size: 18 residues. The CDR3 DNA follows: TGTGCCAGCAGCTTAGGAGTAGAACAGGGGCGGACCAACTATGGCTACACCTTC. The encoded protein is CASSLGVEQGRTNYGYTF.

The chain is built from TRBV6-4 and TRBJ2-5; 9 bases are shared with TRBD2. CDR1 and CDR2 from the germline V gene are MRHNA and SNTAGT. V trimming: 10 bases; J trimming: 1 base; junction bases outside the gene matches: 13. This CDR3 contains 16 residues. The CDR3 loop reads CAIGFLTSGTQETQYF. In nucleotides, the CDR3 is TGTGCCATCGGATTCTTGACTAGCGGAACCCAAGAGACCCAGTACTTC.

There are a few counts of this clone. This chain uses TRBV25-1 with TRBJ2-7, with TRBD2 matching over 7 bases. V was pared by 4 bases and J by 2 bases, with 11 bases of the junction left unmatched. This CDR3 has 16 residues. Germline V CDR1 and CDR2: MGHDK, SYGVNS. CDR3: CASSGIGTTTPYEQYF. Here the CDR3 DNA reads TGTGCCAGCAGTGGCATCGGGACTACAACTCCCTACGAGCAGTACTTC.

About this clone itself: Other DNA sequences of this sample code for an identical CDR3. This sequence joins TRBV6-1 and TRBJ2-2; 12 bases line up with TRBD2. The trim removed 4 bases at V and 8 bases at J, leaving 5 bases unmatched. Germline V gene sequence: CDR1 MNHNS, CDR2 SASEGT. The CDR3 covers 15 residues. The CDR3 DNA reads TGTGCCAGCAGTGCACCTAGCGGGGGGGCAGGGGAGCTGTTTTTT. Protein product: CASSAPSGGAGELFF.

The chain has TRBV13 and TRBJ1-5; D gene ambiguous. The length of the CDR3 is 14 residues. V was cut by 4 bases and J by 2 bases, with 9 bases left in between. Germline CDR1 reads PRHDT; CDR2 reads FYEKMQ (reference sequence). The CDR3 DNA reads TGTGCCAGCAGCTCCTCACGGGGCAATCAGCCCCAGCATTTT. The encoded protein is CASSSSRGNQPQHF.

V and J are TRBV5-1 and TRBJ2-2, with 10 bases lining up with TRBD2. The CDR3 extends over 16 amino acids. V shed 4 bases and J 10 bases; nucleotides not matched to a gene: 13. In germline, CDR1 is SGHRS, CDR2 YFSETQ. The CDR3 spells CASSLKSGGEPEELFF. Written as DNA, the CDR3 is TGCGCCAGCAGCCTAAAAAGCGGGGGGGAACCCGAGGAGCTGTTTTTT.

The CDR3: CASAGQVGDTEAFF. The CDR3 region has the DNA TGTGCCAGCGCGGGACAGGTGGGAGACACTGAAGCTTTCTTT. This chain uses TRBV18 with TRBJ1-1, with TRBD1 matching over 8 bases. Germline lookup yields CDR1 KGHSH and CDR2 LQKENI. With 8 bases clipped from V and 3 bases from J, the junction kept 8 bases outside the gene matches. This CDR3 is built from 14 residues.

This chain joins TRBV5-6 and TRBJ1-2; maybe TRBD1 (6 bases). V lost 2 bases to trimming and J lost 4 bases, with 15 bases between them. The V gene's germline CDR1 is SGHDT and CDR2 YYEEEE. The CDR3 sequence is 15 residues long. This CDR3 reads CASSFRTAIGYGYTF. For the CDR3, the DNA is TGTGCCAGCAGCTTTAGGACAGCCATAGGCTATGGCTACACCTTC.

The CDR3: CASSLGGSSYNSPLHF. In DNA, the CDR3 is TGTGCCAGCAGCTTGGGAGGGAGCTCCTATAATTCACCCCTCCACTTT. The V gene is TRBV5-5, the J gene TRBJ1-6; D gene ambiguous. The length of the CDR3 is 16 residues. Trimming took 0 bases from V and 0 from J, leaving 7 bases between them. The germline CDR1 and CDR2 sequences are SGHKS and YYEKEE (reference sequence).

The rearrangement links TRBV10-3 to TRBJ1-5; D unresolved. The CDR3 contains 16 residues. Deletions cut 3 bases from V and 5 bases from J, with 17 bases between. Germline V gene data show CDR1 as ENHRY and CDR2 as SYGVKD. As DNA, the CDR3 is TGTGCCATCAGTGAACCGGACGGGAGGTCGGATCAGCCCCAGCATTTT. Protein sequence: CAISEPDGRSDQPQHF.

This chain joins TRBV5-1 and TRBJ2-7; D perhaps matches TRBD2 (6 bases). The CDR3 contains 13 residues. V lost 2 bases, J lost 1 base, and 7 bases lay in between. Germline loops: CDR1 SGHRS, CDR2 YFSETQ. The CDR3: CASSFGGSYEQYF. The CDR3 DNA follows: TGCGCCAGCAGCTTCGGGGGATCCTACGAGCAGTACTTC.

This clone was observed once. V gene TRBV7-6 combines with J gene TRBJ1-1; D remains ambiguous. With 3 bases removed from V and 2 bases from J, the gap between germline ends came to 13 bases. There are 15 residues in the CDR3. Germline V gene sequence: CDR1 SGHVS, CDR2 FNYEAQ. In nucleotides, the CDR3 is TGTGCCAGCAGCTTGACAAGACTAGAAAACACTGAAGCTTTCTTT. Its protein is CASSLTRLENTEAFF.

The chain is built from TRBV12-5 and TRBJ1-2; 9 nucleotides line up with TRBD1. This CDR3 is built from 16 residues. Germline V gene lookup returns CDR1 LGHNT and CDR2 FRNRAP. V shed 6 bases and J 4 bases; nucleotides not matched to a gene: 12. The CDR3 DNA is TGTGCTAGTGGGGCAACAGGGGGCCCTTTGATCTATGGCTACACCTTC. It is translated as CASGATGGPLIYGYTF.

The V gene is TRBV5-6, the J gene TRBJ1-4; TRBD1 aligns across 8 bases. CDR1 and CDR2 from the germline V gene are SGHDT and YYEEEE. The CDR3 spans 16 residues. With V trimmed by 0 bases and J by 7 bases, 8 bases remained unmatched. The CDR3: CASSLAGQGAFEKLFF. In DNA, the CDR3 is TGTGCCAGCAGCTTGGCAGGGCAGGGGGCCTTTGAAAAACTGTTTTTT.

This clone was seen just once. The chain joins TRBV6-1 to TRBJ1-5; 8 bases agree with TRBD1. V lost 1 base and J lost 1; bases outside the gene matches: 6. Germline V gene data show CDR1 as MNHNS and CDR2 as SASEGT. The CDR3 is 17 residues long. CDR3 in amino acids: CASSEGTGSISNQPQHF. CDR3 DNA: TGTGCCAGCAGTGAAGGGACAGGGAGCATCAGCAATCAGCCCCAGCATTTT.

The CDR3 nucleotides read TGTGCCAGCAGCTCCCGGGACACCTTCTCCTACAATGAGCAGTTCTTC. Protein product: CASSSRDTFSYNEQFF. The chain employs TRBV7-9 and TRBJ2-1; TRBD1 is a possible D gene (6 bases). Germline loops: CDR1 SEHNR, CDR2 FQNEAQ (reference sequence). V was clipped by 4 bases and J by 0 bases, with 13 bases between them. CDR3 length equals 16 residues.

J is TRBJ2-3 and V is TRBV5-4; 9 bases agree with TRBD2. CDR1 is SGHNT, CDR2 YYREEE, per germline (reference sequence). The CDR3 spans 17 residues. V lost 2 bases and J lost 0; bases outside the gene matches: 7. This chain's CDR3 is CASSLLLAGLSTDTQYF. CDR3 nucleotide sequence: TGTGCCAGCAGCTTATTACTAGCGGGTTTAAGCACAGATACGCAGTATTTT.

This clone was seen just once. This sequence joins TRBV18 and TRBJ1-1; TRBD1 matches at 7 bases. V lost 4 bases and J lost 0; bases outside the gene matches: 5. Germline V gives CDR1 KGHSH, CDR2 LQKENI. This CDR3 region has 15 residues. CDR3 loop: CASSQRDSLNTEAFF. The DNA for the CDR3 is TGTGCCAGCTCACAACGGGACAGCTTGAACACTGAAGCTTTCTTT.

This rearrangement joins TRBV29-1 to TRBJ1-1; D is unclear. Germline CDR1 SQVTM, CDR2 ANQGSEA. This CDR3 comprises 11 residues. This CDR3 reads CRVLSFLEAFF. The CDR3 nucleotides are TGCAGAGTTTTGTCCTTCCTTGAAGCTTTCTTT.

The chain carries TRBV15 and TRBJ2-7; perhaps TRBD1 as D (6 bases). V shed 0 bases and J shed 2 bases, with 17 bases lying between them. Germline loops: CDR1 LNHNV, CDR2 YYDKDF (reference sequence). This CDR3 has 17 amino acids. The CDR3 loop is CATSRDRGDRRTYEQYF. CDR3 nucleotides: TGTGCCACCAGCAGAGATAGAGGCGACAGGCGGACCTACGAGCAGTACTTC.